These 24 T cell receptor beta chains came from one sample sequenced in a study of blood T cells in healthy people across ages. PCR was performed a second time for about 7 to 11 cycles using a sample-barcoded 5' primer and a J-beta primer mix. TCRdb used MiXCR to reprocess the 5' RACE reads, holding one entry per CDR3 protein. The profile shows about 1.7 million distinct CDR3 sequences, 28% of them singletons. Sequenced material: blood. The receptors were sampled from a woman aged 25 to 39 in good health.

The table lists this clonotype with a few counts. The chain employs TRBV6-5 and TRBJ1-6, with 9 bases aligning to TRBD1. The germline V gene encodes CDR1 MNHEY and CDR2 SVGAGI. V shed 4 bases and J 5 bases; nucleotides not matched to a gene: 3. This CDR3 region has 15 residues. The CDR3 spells CASSSRQGDNSPLHF. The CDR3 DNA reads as TGTGCCAGCAGTTCCCGACAGGGGGATAATTCACCCCTCCACTTT.

The CDR3 is CASSFGGPRMETQYF. CDR3 DNA: TGTGCCAGCAGCTTCGGCGGCCCTCGAATGGAGACCCAGTACTTC. V gene TRBV11-2 combines with J gene TRBJ2-5; D call uncertain. The CDR3 consists of 15 residues. Between the trimmed V and J ends, which lost 3 bases and 5 bases, there was a span of 16 bases. The V gene's germline CDR1 is SGHAT and CDR2 FQNNGV. Based on the CDR3 plus reference TRBV11-2 and TRBJ2-5, the full variable domain is EAGVAQSPRYKIIEKRQSVAFWCNPISGHATLYWYQQILGQGPKLLIQFQNNGVVDDSQLPKDRFSAERLKGVDSTLKIQPAKLEDSAVYLCASSFGGPRMETQYFGPGTRLLVL.

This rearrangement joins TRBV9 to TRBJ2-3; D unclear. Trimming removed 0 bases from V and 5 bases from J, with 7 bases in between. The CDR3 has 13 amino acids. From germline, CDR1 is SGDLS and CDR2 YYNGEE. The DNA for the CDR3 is TGTGCCAGCAGCGTAGGGCCGAGAGATACGCAGTATTTT. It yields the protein CASSVGPRDTQYF.

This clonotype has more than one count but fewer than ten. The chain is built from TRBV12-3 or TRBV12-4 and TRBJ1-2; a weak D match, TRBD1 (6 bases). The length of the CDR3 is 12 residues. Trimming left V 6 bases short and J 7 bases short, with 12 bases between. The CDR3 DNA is TGTGCCAGCAGGGGGGGCTCCTGTGGCTACACCTTC. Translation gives CASRGGSCGYTF.

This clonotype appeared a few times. The CDR3 coding sequence is TGTGCCAGCTCACCAAGTTTGGGATTTGATACGCAGTATTTT. Translated, it gives CASSPSLGFDTQYF. V and J are TRBV18 and TRBJ2-3; D is ambiguous. The CDR3 runs to 14 residues. V lost 2 bases and J lost 6, with 12 bases in between. CDR1 and CDR2 from the germline V gene are KGHSH and LQKENI.

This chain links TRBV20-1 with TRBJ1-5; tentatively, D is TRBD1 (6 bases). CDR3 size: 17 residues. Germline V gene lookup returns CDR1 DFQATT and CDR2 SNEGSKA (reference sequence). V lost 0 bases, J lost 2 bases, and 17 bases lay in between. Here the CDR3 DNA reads TGCAGTGCTAGAGATAGGAGGACAGACCGCGGCAATCAGCCCCAGCATTTT. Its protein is CSARDRRTDRGNQPQHF.

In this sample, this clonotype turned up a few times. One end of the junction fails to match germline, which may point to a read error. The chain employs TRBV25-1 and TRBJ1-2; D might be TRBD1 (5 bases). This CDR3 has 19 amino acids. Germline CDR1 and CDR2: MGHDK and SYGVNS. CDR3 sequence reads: CTSSDPRVGEALIPGGYTF. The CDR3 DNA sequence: TGTACCAGCAGTGACCCCCGGGTAGGGGAGGCCCTGATCCCGGGAGGCTACACCTTC.

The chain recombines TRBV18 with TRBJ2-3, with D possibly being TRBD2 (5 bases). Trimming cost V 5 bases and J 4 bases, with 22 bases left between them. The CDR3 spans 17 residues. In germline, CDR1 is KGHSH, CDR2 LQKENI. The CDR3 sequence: CASSSVGGSGPSDTQYF. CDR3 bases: TGTGCCAGCTCATCAGTGGGCGGGTCGGGCCCCTCAGATACGCAGTATTTT.

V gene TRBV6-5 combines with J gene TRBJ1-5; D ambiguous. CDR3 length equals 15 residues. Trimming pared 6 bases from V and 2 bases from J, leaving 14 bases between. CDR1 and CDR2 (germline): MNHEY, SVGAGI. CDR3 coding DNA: TGTGCCAGCAGGAGAGACAACTCTGGCAATCAGCCCCAGCATTTT. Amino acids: CASRRDNSGNQPQHF.

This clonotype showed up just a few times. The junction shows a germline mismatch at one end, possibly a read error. This CDR3 reads CGVVSNYNEQFF. CDR3 sequence (DNA): TGCGGCGTTGTAAGCAACTACAATGAGCAGTTCTTC. The chain joins TRBV29-1 to TRBJ2-1, with D uncertain. This CDR3 is built from 12 residues. CDR1 SQVTM and CDR2 ANQGSEA come from the germline V gene.

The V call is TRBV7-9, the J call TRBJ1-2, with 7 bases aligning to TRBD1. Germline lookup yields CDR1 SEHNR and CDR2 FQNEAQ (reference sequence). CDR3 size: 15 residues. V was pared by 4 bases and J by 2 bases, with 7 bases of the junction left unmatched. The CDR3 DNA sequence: TGTGCCAGCAGCTATACAGTGACAGGGAACTATGGCTACACCTTC. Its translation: CASSYTVTGNYGYTF.

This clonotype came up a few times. DNA for the CDR3: TGTGCCAGCAGACCAAGGGCTATCAGGCCTGAAGCTTTCTTT. It translates to CASRPRAIRPEAFF. V and J are TRBV12-3 or TRBV12-4 and TRBJ1-1; D gene ambiguous. V was clipped by 6 bases and J by 6 bases, with 17 bases between them. The CDR3 contains 14 residues.

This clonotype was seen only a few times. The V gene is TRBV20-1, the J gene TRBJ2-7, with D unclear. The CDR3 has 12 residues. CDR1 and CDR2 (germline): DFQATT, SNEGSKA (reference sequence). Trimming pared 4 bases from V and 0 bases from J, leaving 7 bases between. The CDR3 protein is CSATESSYEQYF. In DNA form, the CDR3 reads TGCAGTGCTACGGAGAGCTCCTACGAGCAGTACTTC.

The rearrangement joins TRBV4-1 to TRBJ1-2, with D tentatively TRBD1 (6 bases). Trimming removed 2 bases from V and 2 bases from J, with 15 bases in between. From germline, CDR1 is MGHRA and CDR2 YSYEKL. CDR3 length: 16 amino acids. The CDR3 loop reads CASSQPRAGQNYGYTF. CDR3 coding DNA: TGCGCCAGCAGCCAACCAAGGGCGGGACAAAACTATGGCTACACCTTC.

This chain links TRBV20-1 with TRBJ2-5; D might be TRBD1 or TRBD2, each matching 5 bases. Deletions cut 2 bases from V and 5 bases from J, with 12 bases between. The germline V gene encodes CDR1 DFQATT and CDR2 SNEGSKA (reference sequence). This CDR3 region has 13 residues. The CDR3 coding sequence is TGCAGTGCTAGATCCTGGGGCGGGGAGACCCAGTACTTC. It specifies CSARSWGGETQYF.

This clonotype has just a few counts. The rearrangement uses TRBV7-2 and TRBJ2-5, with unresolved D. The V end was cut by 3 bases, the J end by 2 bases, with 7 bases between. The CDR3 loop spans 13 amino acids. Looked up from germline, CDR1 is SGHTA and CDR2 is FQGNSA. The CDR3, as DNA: TGTGCCAGCAGCTTCAGTTGGCAAGAGACCCAGTACTTC. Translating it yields CASSFSWQETQYF.

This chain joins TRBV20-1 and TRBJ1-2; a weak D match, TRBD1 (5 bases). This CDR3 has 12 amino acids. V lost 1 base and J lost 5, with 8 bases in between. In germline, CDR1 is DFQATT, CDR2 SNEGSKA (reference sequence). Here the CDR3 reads CSARVGVYGYTF. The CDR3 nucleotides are TGCAGTGCTAGAGTGGGGGTTTATGGCTACACCTTC.

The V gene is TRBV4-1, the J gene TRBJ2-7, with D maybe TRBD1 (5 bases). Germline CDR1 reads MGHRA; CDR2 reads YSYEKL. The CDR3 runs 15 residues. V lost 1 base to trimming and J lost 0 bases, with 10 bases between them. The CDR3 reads CASSQGSGISYEQYF. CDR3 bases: TGCGCCAGCAGCCAAGGGTCAGGGATCTCCTACGAGCAGTACTTC.

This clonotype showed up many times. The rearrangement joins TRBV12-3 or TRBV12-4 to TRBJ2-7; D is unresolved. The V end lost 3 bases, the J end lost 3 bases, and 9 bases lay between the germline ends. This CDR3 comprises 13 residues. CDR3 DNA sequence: TGTGCCAGCAGTTTGGCAGAAATCTACGAGCAGTACTTC. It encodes CASSLAEIYEQYF.

The CDR3 bases are TGTGCTAGTGGTTTGTCCCGGGAGACCCAGTACTTC. It translates to CASGLSRETQYF. The chain combines TRBV12-5 with TRBJ2-5; no firm D call. The germline gives CDR1 LGHNT, CDR2 FRNRAP. CDR3 length: 12 residues. V lost 2 bases and J lost 5, with 6 bases in between.

In nucleotides, the CDR3 is TGTGCCACCAGTGATCTAGCGGATGAGCAGTTCTTC. Its protein product is CATSDLADEQFF. The gene calls are TRBV24-1 and TRBJ2-1; 7 bases line up with TRBD2. J lost 8 bases, V lost 3 bases, and 0 bases had no gene match. CDR3 length: 12 amino acids. The germline gives CDR1 KGHDR, CDR2 SFDVKD.

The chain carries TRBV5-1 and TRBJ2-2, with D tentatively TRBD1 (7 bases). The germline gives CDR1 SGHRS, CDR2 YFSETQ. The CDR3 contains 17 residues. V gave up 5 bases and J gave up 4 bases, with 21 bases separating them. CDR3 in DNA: TGCGCCAGCAGGCGGGACAGCTCTTCCTCCCTCACCGGGGAGCTGTTTTTT. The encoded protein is CASRRDSSSSLTGELFF.

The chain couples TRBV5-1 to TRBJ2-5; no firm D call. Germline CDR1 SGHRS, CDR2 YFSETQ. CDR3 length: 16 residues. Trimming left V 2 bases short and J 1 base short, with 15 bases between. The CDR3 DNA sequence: TGCGCCAGCAGCTTTCAAAGATACTCAAGCCAAGAGACCCAGTACTTC. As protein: CASSFQRYSSQETQYF.

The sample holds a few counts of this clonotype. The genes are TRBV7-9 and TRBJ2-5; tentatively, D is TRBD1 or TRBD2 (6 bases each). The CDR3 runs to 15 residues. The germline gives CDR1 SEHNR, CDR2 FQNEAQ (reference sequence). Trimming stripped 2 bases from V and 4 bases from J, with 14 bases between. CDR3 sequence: CASSLFGGTGETQYF. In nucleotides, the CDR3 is TGTGCCAGCAGCTTATTCGGGGGCACGGGAGAGACCCAGTACTTC.